This TCR beta chain was sequenced for a study of glioma-infiltrating T cells. Using RNA template, CDR3s of TCR alpha and beta were amplified with iRepertoire arm-PCR. MiXCR, applied by TCRdb to the multiplex PCR reads, yields one record per CDR3 protein. The sample lists around 99,000 distinct CDR3 sequences; under 30% were seen once. Germline loops: CDR1 SGHNT, CDR2 YENEEA. This CDR3 region has 14 residues. This clonotype was detected many times. Its antigen is still unknown. The junction departs from germline at one end; a sequencing error may be responsible. Study-level points and caveats: Only very few CDR3 sequences appeared in both tissue and blood.

The chain couples TRBV11-3 to TRBJ1-1; 10 bases map to TRBD1. Sequenced sample: glioma tissue, nonneoplastic brain tissue, or PBMCs (not recorded which). The clonotype originates from a human donor with low-grade glioma or glioblastoma, undergoing nonglioma brain surgery, or in good health (not recorded which). The CDR3 protein is CASSSGQGNSEAFF. The CDR3 nucleotides read TGTGCCAGCAGCTCGGGACAGGGGAACAGTGAAGCTTTCTTT.